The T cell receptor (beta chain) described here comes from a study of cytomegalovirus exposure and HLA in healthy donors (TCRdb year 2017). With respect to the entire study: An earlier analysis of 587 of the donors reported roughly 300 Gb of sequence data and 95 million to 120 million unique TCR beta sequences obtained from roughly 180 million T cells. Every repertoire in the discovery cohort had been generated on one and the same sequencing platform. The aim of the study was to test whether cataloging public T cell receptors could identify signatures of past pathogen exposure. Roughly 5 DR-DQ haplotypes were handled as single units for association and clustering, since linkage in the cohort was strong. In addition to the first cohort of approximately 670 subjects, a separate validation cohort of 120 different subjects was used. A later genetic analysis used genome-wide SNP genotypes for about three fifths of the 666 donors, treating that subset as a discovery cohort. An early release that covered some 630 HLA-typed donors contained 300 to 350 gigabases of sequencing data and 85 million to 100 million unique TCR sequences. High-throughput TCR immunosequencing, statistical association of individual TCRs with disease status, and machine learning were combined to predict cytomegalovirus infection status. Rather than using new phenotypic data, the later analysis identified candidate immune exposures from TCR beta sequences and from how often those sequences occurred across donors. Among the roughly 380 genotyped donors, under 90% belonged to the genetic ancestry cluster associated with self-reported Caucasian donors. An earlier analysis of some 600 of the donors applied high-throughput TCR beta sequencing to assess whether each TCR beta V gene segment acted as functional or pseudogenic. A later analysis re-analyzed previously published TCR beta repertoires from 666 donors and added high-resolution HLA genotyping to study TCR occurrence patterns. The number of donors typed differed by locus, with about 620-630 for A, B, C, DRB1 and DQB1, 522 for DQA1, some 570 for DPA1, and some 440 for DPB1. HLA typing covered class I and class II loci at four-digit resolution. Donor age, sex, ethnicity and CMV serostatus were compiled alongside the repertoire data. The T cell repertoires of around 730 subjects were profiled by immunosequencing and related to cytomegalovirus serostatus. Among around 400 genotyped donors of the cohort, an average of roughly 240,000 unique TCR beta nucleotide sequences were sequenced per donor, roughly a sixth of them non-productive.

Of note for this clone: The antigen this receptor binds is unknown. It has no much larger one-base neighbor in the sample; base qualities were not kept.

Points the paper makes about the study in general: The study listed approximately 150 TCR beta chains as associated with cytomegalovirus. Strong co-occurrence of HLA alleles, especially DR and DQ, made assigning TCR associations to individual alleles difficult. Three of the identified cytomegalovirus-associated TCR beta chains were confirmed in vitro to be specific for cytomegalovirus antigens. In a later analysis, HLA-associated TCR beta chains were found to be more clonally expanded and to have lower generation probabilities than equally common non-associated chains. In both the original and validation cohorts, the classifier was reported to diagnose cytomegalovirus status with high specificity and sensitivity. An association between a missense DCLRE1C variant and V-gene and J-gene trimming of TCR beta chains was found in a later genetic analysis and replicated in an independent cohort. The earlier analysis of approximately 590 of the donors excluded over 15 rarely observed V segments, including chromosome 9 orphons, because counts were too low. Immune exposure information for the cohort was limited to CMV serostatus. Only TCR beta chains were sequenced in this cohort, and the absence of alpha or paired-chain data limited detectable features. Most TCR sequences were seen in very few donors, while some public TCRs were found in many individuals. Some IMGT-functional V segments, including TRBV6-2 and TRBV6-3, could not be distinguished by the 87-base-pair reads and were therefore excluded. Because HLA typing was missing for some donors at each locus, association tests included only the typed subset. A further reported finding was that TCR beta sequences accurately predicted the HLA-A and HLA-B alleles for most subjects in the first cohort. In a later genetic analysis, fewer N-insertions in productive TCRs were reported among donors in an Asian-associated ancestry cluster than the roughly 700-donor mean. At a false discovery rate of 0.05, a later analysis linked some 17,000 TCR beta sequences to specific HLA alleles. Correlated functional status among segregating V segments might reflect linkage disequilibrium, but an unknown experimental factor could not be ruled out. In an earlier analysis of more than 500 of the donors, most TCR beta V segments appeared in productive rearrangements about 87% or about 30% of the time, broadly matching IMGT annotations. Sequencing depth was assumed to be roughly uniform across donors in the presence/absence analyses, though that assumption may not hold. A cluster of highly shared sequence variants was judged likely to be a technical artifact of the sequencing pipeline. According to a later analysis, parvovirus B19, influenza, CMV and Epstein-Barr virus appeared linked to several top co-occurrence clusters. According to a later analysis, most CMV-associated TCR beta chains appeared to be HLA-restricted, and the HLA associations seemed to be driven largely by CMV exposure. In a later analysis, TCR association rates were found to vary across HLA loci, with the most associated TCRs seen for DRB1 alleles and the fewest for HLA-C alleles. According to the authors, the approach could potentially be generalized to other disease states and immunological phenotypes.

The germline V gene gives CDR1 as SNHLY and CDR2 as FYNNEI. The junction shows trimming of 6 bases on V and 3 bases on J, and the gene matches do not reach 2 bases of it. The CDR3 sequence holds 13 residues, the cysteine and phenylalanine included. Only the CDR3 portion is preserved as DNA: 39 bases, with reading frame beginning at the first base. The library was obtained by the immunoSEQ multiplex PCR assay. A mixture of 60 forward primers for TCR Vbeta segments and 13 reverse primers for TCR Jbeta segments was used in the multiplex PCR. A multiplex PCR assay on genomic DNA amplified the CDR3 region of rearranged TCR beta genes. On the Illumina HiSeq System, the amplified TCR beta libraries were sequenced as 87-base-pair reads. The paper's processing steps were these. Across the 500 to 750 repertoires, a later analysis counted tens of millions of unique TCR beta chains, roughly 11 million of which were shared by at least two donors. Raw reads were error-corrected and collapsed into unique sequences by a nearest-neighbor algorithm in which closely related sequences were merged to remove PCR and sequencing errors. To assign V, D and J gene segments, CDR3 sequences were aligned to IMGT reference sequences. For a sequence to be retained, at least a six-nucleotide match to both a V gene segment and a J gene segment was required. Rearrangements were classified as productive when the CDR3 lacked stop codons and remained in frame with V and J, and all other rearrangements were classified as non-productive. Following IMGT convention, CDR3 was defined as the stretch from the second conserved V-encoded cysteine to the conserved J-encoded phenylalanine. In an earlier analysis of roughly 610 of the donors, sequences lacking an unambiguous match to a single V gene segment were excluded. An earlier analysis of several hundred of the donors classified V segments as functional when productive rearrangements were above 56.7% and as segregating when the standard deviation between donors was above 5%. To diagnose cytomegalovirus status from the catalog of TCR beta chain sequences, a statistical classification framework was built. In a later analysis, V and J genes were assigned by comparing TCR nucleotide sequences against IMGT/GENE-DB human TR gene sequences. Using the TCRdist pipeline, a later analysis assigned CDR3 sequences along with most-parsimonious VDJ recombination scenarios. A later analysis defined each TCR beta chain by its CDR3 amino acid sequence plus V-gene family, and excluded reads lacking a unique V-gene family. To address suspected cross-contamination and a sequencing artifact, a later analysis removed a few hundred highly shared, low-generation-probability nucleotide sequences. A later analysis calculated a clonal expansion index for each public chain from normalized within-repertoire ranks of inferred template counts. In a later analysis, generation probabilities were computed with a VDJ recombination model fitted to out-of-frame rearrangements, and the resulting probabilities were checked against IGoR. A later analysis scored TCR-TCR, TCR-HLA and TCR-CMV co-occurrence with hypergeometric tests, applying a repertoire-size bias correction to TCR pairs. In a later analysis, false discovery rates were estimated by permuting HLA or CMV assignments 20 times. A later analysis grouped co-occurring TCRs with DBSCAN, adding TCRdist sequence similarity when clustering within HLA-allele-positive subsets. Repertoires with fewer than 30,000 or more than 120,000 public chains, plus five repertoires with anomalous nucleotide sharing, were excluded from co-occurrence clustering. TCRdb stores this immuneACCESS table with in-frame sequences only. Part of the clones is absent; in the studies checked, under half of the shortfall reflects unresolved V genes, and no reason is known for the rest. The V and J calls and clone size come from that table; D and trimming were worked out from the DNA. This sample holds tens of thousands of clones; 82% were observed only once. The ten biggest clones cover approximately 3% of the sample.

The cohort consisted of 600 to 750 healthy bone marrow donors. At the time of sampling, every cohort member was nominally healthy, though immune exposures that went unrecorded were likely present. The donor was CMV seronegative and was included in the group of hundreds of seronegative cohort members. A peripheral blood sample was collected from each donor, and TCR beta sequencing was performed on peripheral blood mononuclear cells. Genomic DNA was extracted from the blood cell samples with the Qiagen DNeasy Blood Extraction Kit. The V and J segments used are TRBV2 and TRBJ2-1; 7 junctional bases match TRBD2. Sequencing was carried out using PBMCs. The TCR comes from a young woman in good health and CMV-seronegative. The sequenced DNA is TGTGCCAGCAGCCCGGGGGGCTACAATGAGCAGTTCTTC. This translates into CASSPGGYNEQFF.